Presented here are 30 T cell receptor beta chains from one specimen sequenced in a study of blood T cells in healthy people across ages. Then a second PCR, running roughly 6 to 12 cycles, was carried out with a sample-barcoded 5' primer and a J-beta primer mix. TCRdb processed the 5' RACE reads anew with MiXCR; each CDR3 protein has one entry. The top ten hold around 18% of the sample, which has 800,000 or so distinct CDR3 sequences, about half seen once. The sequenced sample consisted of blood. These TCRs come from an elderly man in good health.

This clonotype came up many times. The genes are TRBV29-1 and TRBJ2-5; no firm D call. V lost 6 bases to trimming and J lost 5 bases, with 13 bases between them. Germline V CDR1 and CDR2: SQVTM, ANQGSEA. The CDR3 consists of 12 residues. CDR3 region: CSVGRSRETQYF. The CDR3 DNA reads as TGCAGCGTAGGTCGGTCGCGGGAGACCCAGTACTTC.

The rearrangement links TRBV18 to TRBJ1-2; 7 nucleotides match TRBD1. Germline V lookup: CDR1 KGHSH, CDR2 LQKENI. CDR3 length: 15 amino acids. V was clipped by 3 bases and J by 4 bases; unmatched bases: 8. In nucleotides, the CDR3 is TGTGCCAGCTCACCTACAGGGGAAGGAGGCTATGGCTACACCTTC. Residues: CASSPTGEGGYGYTF.

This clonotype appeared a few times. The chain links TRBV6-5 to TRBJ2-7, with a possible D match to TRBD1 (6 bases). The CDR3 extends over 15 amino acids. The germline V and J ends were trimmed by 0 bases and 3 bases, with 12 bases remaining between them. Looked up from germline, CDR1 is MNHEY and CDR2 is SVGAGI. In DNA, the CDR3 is TGTGCCAGCAGTTACTCCGGGGTCAGGGGCTACGAGCAGTACTTC. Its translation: CASSYSGVRGYEQYF.

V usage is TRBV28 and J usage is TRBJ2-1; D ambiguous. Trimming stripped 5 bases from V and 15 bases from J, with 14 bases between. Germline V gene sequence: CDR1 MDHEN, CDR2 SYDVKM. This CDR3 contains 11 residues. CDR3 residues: CASSETGKRFF. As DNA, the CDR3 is TGTGCCAGCAGTGAGACCGGCAAGCGGTTCTTC.

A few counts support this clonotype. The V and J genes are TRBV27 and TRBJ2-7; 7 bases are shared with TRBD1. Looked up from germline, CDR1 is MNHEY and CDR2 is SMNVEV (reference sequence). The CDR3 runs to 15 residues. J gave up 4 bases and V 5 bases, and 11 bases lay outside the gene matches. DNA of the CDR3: TGTGCCAGCAGTCCCAGGACAGGTAGCCGGTACGAGCAGTACTTC. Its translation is CASSPRTGSRYEQYF.

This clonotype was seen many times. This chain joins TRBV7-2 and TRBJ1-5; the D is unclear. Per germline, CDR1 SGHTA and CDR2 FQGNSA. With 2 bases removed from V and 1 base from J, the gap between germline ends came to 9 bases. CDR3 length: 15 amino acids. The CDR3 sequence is CASSLYVESNQPQHF. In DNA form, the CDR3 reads TGTGCCAGCAGCTTATATGTGGAAAGCAATCAGCCCCAGCATTTT. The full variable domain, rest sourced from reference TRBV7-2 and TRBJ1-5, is GAGVSQSPSNKVTEKGKDVELRCDPISGHTALYWYRQSLGQGLEFLIYFQGNSAPDKSGLPSDRFSAERTGGSVSTLTIQRTQQEDSAVYLCASSLYVESNQPQHFGDGTRLSIL.

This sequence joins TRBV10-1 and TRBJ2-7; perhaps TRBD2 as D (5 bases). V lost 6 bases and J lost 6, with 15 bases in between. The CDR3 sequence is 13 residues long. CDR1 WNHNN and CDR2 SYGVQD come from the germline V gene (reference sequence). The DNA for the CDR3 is TGCGCCAGCAGCCGAGGACTTGGGAGCGAGCAGTACTTC. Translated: CASSRGLGSEQYF.

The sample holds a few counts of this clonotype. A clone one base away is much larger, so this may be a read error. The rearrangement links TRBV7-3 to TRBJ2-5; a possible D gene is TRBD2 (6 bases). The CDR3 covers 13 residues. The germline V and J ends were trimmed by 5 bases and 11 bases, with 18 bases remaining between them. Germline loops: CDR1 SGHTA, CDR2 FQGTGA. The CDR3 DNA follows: TGTGCCAGCAGCAAGACTAGAGGCAATGAGCAGTACTTC. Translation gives CASSKTRGNEQYF.

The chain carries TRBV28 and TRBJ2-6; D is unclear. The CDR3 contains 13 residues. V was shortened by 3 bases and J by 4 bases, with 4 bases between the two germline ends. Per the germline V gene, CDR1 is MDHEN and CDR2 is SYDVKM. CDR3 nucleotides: TGTGCCAGCAGTTTTGGCGGGGCCAACGTCCTGACTTTC. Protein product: CASSFGGANVLTF.

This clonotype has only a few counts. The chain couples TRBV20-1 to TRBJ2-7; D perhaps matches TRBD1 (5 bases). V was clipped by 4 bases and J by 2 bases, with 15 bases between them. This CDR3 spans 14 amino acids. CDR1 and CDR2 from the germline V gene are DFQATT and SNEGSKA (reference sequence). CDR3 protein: CSATLGRAPYEQYF. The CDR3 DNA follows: TGCAGTGCTACACTTGGCAGGGCCCCCTACGAGCAGTACTTC.

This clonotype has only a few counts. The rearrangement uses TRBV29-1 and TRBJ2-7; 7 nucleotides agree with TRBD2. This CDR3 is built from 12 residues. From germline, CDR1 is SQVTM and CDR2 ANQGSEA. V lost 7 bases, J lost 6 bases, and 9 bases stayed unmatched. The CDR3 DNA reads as TGCAGCGCGGTAGGACTAGACTGCGAGCAGTACTTC. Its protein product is CSAVGLDCEQYF.

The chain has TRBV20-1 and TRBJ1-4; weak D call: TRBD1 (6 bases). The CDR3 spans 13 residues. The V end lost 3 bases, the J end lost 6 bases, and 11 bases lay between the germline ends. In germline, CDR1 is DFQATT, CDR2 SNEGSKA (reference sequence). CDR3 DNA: TGCAGTGCTAGGGACAGTCTCTATGAAAAACTGTTTTTT. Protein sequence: CSARDSLYEKLFF.

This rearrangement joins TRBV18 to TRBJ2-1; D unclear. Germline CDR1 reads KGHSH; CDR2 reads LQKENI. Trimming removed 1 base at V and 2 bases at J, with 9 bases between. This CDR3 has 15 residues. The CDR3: CASSPRHGTYNEQFF. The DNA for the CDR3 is TGTGCCAGCTCACCACGACACGGTACCTACAATGAGCAGTTCTTC.

The CDR3 here is CSARDFRLGTGVFTDTQYF. The CDR3 DNA reads TGCAGTGCTAGAGACTTTCGACTGGGGACAGGAGTTTTCACAGATACGCAGTATTTT. The chain links TRBV20-1 to TRBJ2-3; 8 bases align to TRBD1. Germline V CDR1 and CDR2: DFQATT, SNEGSKA (reference sequence). V was pared by 0 bases and J by 2 bases, with 16 bases of the junction left unmatched. The CDR3 loop spans 19 amino acids.

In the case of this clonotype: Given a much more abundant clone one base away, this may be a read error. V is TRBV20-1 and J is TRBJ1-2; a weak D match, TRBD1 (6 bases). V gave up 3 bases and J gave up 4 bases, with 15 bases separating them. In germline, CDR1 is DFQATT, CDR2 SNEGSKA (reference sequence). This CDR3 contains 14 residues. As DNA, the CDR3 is TGCAGTGCTAGGAAGCCAGGGGAAAGCTATGGCTACACCTTC. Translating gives CSARKPGESYGYTF.

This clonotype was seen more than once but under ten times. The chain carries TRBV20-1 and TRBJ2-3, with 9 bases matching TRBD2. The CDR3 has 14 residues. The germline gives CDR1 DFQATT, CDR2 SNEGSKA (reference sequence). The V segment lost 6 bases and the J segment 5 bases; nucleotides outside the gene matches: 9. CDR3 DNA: TGCAGTGCATCGACTAGCGGCCTAGTAGATACGCAGTATTTT. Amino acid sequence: CSASTSGLVDTQYF.

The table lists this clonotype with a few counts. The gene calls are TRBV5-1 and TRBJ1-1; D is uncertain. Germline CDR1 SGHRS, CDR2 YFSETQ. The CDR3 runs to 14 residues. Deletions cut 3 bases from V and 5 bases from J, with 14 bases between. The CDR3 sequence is CASSSGSWRTEAFF. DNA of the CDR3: TGCGCCAGCAGCTCCGGGAGTTGGAGGACTGAAGCTTTCTTT.

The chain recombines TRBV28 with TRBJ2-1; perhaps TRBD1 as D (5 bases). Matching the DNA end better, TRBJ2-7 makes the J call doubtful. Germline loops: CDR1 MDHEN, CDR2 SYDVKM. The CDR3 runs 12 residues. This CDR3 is CASTVGVNEQYF. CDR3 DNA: TGTGCCAGCACCGTAGGGGTCAATGAGCAGTACTTC.

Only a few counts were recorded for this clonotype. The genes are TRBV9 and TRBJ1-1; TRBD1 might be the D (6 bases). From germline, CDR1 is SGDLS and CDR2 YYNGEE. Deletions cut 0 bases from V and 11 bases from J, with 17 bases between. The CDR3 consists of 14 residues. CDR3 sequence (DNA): TGTGCCAGCAGCGTAGCTTTGGGGGCCGGTGAGGCTTTCTTT. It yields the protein CASSVALGAGEAFF.

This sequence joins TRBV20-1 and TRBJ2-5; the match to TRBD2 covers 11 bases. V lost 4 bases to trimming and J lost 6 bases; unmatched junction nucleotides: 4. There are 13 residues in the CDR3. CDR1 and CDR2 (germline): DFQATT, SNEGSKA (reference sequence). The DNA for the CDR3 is TGCAGTGCTACTAGCGGGAGGAGGAAGACCCAGTACTTC. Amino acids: CSATSGRRKTQYF.

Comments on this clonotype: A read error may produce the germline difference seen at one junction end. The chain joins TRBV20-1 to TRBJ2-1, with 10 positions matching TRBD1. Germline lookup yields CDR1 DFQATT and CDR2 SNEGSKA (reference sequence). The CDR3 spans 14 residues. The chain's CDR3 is CSAPRQGAYNGQFF. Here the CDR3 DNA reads TGCAGTGCTCCAAGACAGGGGGCCTACAATGGGCAGTTCTTC.

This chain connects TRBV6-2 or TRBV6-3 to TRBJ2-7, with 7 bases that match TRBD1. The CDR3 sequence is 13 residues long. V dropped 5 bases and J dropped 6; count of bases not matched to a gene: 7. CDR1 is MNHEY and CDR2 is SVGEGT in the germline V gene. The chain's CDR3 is CASSPIGGREQYF. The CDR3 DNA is TGTGCCAGCAGTCCGATAGGGGGCCGCGAGCAGTACTTC.

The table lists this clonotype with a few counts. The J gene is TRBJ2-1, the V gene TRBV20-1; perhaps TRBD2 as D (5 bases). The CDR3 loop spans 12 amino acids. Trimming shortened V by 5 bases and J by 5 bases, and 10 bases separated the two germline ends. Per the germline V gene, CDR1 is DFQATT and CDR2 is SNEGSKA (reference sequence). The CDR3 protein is CSAPRLNNEQFF. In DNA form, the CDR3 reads TGCAGTGCTCCCCGACTAAACAATGAGCAGTTCTTC.

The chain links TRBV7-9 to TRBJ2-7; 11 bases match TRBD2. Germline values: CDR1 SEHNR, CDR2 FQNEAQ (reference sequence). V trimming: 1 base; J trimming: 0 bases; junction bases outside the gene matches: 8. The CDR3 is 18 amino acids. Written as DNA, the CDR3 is TGTGCCAGCAGCTTAGTTAGTGGTACTAGCGGGAGCTCCTACGAGCAGTACTTC. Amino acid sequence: CASSLVSGTSGSSYEQYF.

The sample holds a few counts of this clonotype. The CDR3 loop reads CASSLDRGIGSGSPLHF. The DNA for the CDR3 is TGTGCCAGCAGTTTGGACAGGGGCATCGGTTCAGGTTCACCCCTCCACTTT. The chain has TRBV28 and TRBJ1-6, with 9 bases lining up with TRBD1. The CDR3 spans 17 residues. Germline lookup yields CDR1 MDHEN and CDR2 SYDVKM. The J segment lost 9 bases and the V segment lost 3 bases, leaving 12 bases of the junction unmatched.

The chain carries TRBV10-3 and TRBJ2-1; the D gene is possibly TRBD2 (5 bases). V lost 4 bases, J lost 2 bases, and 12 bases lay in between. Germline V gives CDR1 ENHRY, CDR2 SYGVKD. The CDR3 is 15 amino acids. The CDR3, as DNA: TGTGCCATCAGTGCTGACCCGGGGACCTACAATGAGCAGTTCTTC. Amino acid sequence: CAISADPGTYNEQFF.

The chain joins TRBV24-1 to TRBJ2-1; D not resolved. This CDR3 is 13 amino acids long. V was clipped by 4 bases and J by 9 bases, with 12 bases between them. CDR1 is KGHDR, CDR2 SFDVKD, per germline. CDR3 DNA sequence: TGTGCCACCAGTGACTATGACACACTTGAGCAGTTCTTC. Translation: CATSDYDTLEQFF.

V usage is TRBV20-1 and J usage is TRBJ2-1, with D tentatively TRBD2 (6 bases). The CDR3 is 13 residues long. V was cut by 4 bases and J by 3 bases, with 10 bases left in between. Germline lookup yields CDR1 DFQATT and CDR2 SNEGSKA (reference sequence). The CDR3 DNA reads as TGCAGTGCTACCGGGACTGACTACAATGAGCAGTTCTTC. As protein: CSATGTDYNEQFF.

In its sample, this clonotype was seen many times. Here the CDR3 DNA reads TGCGCCAGCAGCTTGGTTAGCGGGAGGAGCGAGCAGTACTTC. Translating it yields CASSLVSGRSEQYF. The chain has TRBV5-1 and TRBJ2-7; 10 nucleotides line up with TRBD2. The V gene's germline CDR1 is SGHRS and CDR2 YFSETQ. The V gene end was trimmed by 0 bases and the J gene end by 6 bases; junction bases not matched to a gene: 3. This CDR3 is built from 14 residues.

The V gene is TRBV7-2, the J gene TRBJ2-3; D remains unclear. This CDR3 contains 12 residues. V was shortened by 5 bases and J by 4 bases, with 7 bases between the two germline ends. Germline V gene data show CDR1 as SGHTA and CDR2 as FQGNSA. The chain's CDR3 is CASSPIADTQYF. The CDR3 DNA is TGTGCCAGCAGCCCCATTGCAGATACGCAGTATTTT.